The 30 T cell receptor beta chains presented below share a single source sample, sequenced in a study of blood T cell repertoires in COVID-19. The protocol was immunoSEQ multiplex PCR, while the TCRdb copy is restricted to in-frame clones and leaves out a portion. The sample gives about 15,000 clones, 85% to 90% of which show up once; less than 2.5% is in the top ten. The sequencing input was peripheral blood. All receptors derive from a woman in her sixties or seventies in a cohort sampled during active or convalescent COVID-19.

The chain has TRBV5-1 and TRBJ2-1; D is undetermined. The CDR3 runs 15 residues. Trimming pared 1 base from V and 5 bases from J, leaving 13 bases between. CDR1 is SGHRS and CDR2 is YFSETQ in the germline V gene. In DNA, the CDR3 is TGCGCCAGCAGCTTGTTAATAACTTCTAACAATGAGCAGTTCTTC. Amino acid sequence: CASSLLITSNNEQFF. Full variable domain (rest looked up from reference TRBV5-1 and TRBJ2-1): KAGVTQTPRYLIKTRGQQVTLSCSPISGHRSVSWYQQTPGQGLQFLFEYFSETQRNKGNFPGRFSGRQFSNSRSEMNVSTLELGDSALYLCASSLLITSNNEQFFGPGTRLTVL.

V and J are TRBV5-5 and TRBJ2-7; D is unclear. Per germline, CDR1 SGHKS and CDR2 YYEKEE (reference sequence). The CDR3 extends over 14 amino acids. V gave up 1 base and J gave up 4 bases, with 12 bases separating them. The CDR3 DNA reads TGTGCCAGCAGCTTGAGTTCTCTAGGATACGAGCAGTACTTC. Encoded protein: CASSLSSLGYEQYF.

The chain employs TRBV30 and TRBJ1-1; 7 positions agree with TRBD1. Germline CDR1 GTSNPN, CDR2 SVGIG (reference sequence). Losses at the gene ends were 3 bases for V and 7 bases for J; bases not matched to a gene: 5. CDR3 length: 12 residues. For the CDR3, the DNA is TGTGCCTGGAGGGGACAGTCCGGTGAAGCTTTCTTT. Encoded protein: CAWRGQSGEAFF.

In DNA form, the CDR3 reads TGTGCCAGCAGCCTACGGACTGTTGGCAGCAATCAGCCCCAGCATTTT. Translation: CASSLRTVGSNQPQHF. V usage is TRBV7-2 and J usage is TRBJ1-5; D unresolved. This CDR3 contains 16 residues. From germline, CDR1 is SGHTA and CDR2 FQGNSA. V lost 5 bases and J 1 base, leaving 15 bases between the germline ends.

V usage is TRBV5-4 and J usage is TRBJ1-1, with D possibly being TRBD1 (5 bases). Germline-derived CDR1 and CDR2 are SGHNT and YYREEE (reference sequence). Between the trimmed V and J ends, which lost 0 bases and 3 bases, there was a span of 12 bases. The CDR3 extends over 15 amino acids. Here the CDR3 reads CASSLEISRDTEAFF. Written as DNA, the CDR3 is TGTGCCAGCAGCTTGGAAATTTCCAGGGACACTGAAGCTTTCTTT.

This chain links TRBV5-4 with TRBJ2-1, with D possibly TRBD2 on 6 matching bases. V lost 2 bases to trimming and J lost 4 bases, with 13 bases between them. The CDR3 is 15 residues long. The V gene's germline CDR1 is SGHNT and CDR2 YYREEE (reference sequence). This CDR3 reads CASSFRTGTYNEQFF. DNA of the CDR3: TGTGCCAGCAGCTTTCGTACGGGGACTTACAATGAGCAGTTCTTC.

This sequence joins TRBV11-2 and TRBJ2-7, with D perhaps matching TRBD1 (6 bases). The germline CDR1 and CDR2 sequences are SGHAT and FQNNGV. The V end lost 3 bases, the J end lost 3 bases, and 9 bases lay between the germline ends. The CDR3 spans 13 residues. CDR3 protein: CASSFNRDYEQYF. CDR3 nucleotides: TGTGCCAGCAGCTTCAACAGGGACTACGAGCAGTACTTC.

The CDR3 DNA sequence: TGTGCCAGCAGCTTAGGGGCAGGGGGCGCGAAAATGGCCAAAAACATTCAGTACTTC. Amino acid sequence: CASSLGAGGAKMAKNIQYF. This sequence joins TRBV11-2 and TRBJ2-4; 8 bases match TRBD1. J lost 1 base, V lost 1 base, and 12 bases had no gene match. CDR3 size: 19 residues. CDR1 is SGHAT and CDR2 is FQNNGV in the germline V gene.

The chain uses TRBV28 and TRBJ2-3; 10 bases match TRBD1. This CDR3 has 14 residues. The germline CDR1 and CDR2 sequences are MDHEN and SYDVKM. Trimming at V came to 8 bases and at J to 5 bases, leaving 7 bases not matched to a gene. CDR3 sequence reads: CASGMTGGRDTQYF. DNA for the CDR3: TGTGCCAGCGGTATGACAGGGGGCCGAGATACGCAGTATTTT.

This rearrangement joins TRBV15 to TRBJ2-1; 8 bases match TRBD2. The junction had 7 bases not matched to a gene; V was cut back by 1 base and J by 8 bases. Germline V gene lookup returns CDR1 LNHNV and CDR2 YYDKDF (reference sequence). The CDR3 is 15 amino acids. The CDR3 spells CATSRAVRGGDEQFF. In DNA, the CDR3 is TGTGCCACCAGCAGAGCAGTTCGGGGGGGCGATGAGCAGTTCTTC.

The J gene is TRBJ1-2, the V gene TRBV7-2, with D maybe TRBD1 (5 bases). V shed 5 bases and J shed 7 bases, with 17 bases lying between them. The germline CDR1 and CDR2 sequences are SGHTA and FQGNSA. This CDR3 contains 14 residues. This CDR3 reads CASSRRGREAGYTF. In nucleotides, the CDR3 is TGTGCCAGCAGCCGGCGGGGGAGGGAGGCTGGCTACACCTTC.

This clone has more than one count but fewer than ten. The chain uses TRBV4-1 and TRBJ1-3; TRBD1 aligns across 9 bases. There are 18 residues in the CDR3. The junction had 8 bases not matched to a gene; V was cut back by 0 bases and J by 2 bases. Germline V CDR1 and CDR2: MGHRA, YSYEKL. In DNA form, the CDR3 reads TGCGCCAGCAGCCAAGATCCCCCGAGGACAGGGGCTGGAAACACCATATATTTT. Residues: CASSQDPPRTGAGNTIYF.

The J gene is TRBJ2-7, the V gene TRBV7-9; tentatively, D is TRBD1 (6 bases). The ends were cut back, 1 base at V and 2 bases at J, with 12 bases in the middle. The CDR3 consists of 15 residues. Germline-derived CDR1 and CDR2 are SEHNR and FQNEAQ (reference sequence). The CDR3 protein is CASSLVAEGAYEQYF. The CDR3 nucleotides are TGTGCCAGCAGCTTAGTGGCTGAGGGGGCCTACGAGCAGTACTTC.

V usage is TRBV19 and J usage is TRBJ2-2; D might be TRBD1 (6 bases). V lost 4 bases, J lost 5 bases, and 8 bases lay in between. CDR3 length: 13 residues. CDR1 and CDR2 (germline): LNHDA, SQIVND (reference sequence). The CDR3 bases are TGTGCCAGTAGTAACAGGGATACCGGGGAGCTGTTTTTT. It yields the protein CASSNRDTGELFF.

V is TRBV6-5 and J is TRBJ1-2, with D perhaps matching TRBD1 (6 bases). Germline CDR1 MNHEY, CDR2 SVGAGI. The CDR3 is 12 residues long. V lost 7 bases and J lost 4, with 10 bases in between. The CDR3 DNA reads as TGTGCCAGCACTCAGGGGAGCTATGGCTACACCTTC. It specifies CASTQGSYGYTF.

The chain joins TRBV4-1 to TRBJ2-3; TRBD2 matches at 14 bases. V shed 2 bases and J 5 bases; nucleotides not matched to a gene: 3. The CDR3 has 16 amino acids. Germline loops: CDR1 MGHRA, CDR2 YSYEKL. CDR3 protein: CASSQRGLAGGDTQYF. The CDR3 nucleotides read TGCGCCAGCAGCCAACGAGGACTAGCGGGGGGAGATACGCAGTATTTT.

V and J are TRBV29-1 and TRBJ2-3; maybe TRBD1 (6 bases). V was pared by 3 bases and J by 1 base, with 20 bases between. This CDR3 has 17 residues. Germline V gene data show CDR1 as SQVTM and CDR2 as ANQGSEA. CDR3: CSVEPVSRWGRTDTQYF. The CDR3 coding sequence is TGCAGCGTTGAGCCCGTTTCGAGATGGGGGCGCACAGATACGCAGTATTTT.

This chain connects TRBV24-1 to TRBJ2-7, with 9 nucleotides matching TRBD2. Germline V gives CDR1 KGHDR, CDR2 SFDVKD. The CDR3 sequence is 16 residues long. V lost 0 bases, J lost 3 bases, and 5 bases stayed unmatched. The CDR3 is CATSDLTAGGLYEQYF. The CDR3 DNA sequence: TGTGCCACCAGTGATTTGACGGCGGGGGGGCTCTACGAGCAGTACTTC.

The chain combines TRBV5-1 with TRBJ1-1; no firm D call. The CDR3 spans 14 residues. The germline V and J ends were trimmed by 0 bases and 2 bases, with 8 bases remaining between them. The germline CDR1 and CDR2 sequences are SGHRS and YFSETQ. The CDR3 nucleotides are TGCGCCAGCAGCTTGGTGTCAGGTAACACTGAAGCTTTCTTT. Its translation is CASSLVSGNTEAFF.

The gene calls are TRBV9 and TRBJ1-1; TRBD1 is a possible D gene (5 bases). The germline V and J ends were trimmed by 2 bases and 2 bases, with 13 bases remaining between them. CDR1 is SGDLS, CDR2 YYNGEE, per germline. The CDR3 is 15 amino acids. The CDR3 region is CASSVSRDINTEAFF. The DNA for the CDR3 is TGTGCCAGCAGCGTTAGCAGGGATATCAACACTGAAGCTTTCTTT.

This chain uses TRBV19 with TRBJ1-1; weak D call: TRBD1 (6 bases). V lost 6 bases and J 5 bases, leaving 16 bases between the germline ends. CDR1 is LNHDA, CDR2 SQIVND, per germline (reference sequence). The CDR3 runs 14 residues. CDR3 residues: CASSSPGHGTEAFF. The CDR3 region has the DNA TGTGCCAGTAGCTCTCCGGGACATGGGACTGAAGCTTTCTTT.

The genes are TRBV5-4 and TRBJ1-3; no clear D gene. Trimming pared 0 bases from V and 4 bases from J, leaving 5 bases between. The germline CDR1 and CDR2 sequences are SGHNT and YYREEE (reference sequence). This CDR3 spans 13 amino acids. The CDR3 protein is CASSLGRGNTIYF. The CDR3 DNA sequence: TGTGCCAGCAGCTTGGGCAGAGGAAACACCATATATTTT. Full variable domain (outside the CDR3, taken from reference TRBV5-4 and TRBJ1-3): ETGVTQSPTHLIKTRGQQVTLRCSSQSGHNTVSWYQQALGQGPQFIFQYYREEENGRGNFPPRFSGLQFPNYSSELNVNALELDDSALYLCASSLGRGNTIYFGEGSWLTVV.

This sequence joins TRBV4-1 and TRBJ2-7, with 9 nucleotides matching TRBD2. V was clipped by 4 bases and J by 2 bases; unmatched bases: 6. The germline CDR1 and CDR2 sequences are MGHRA and YSYEKL. This CDR3 spans 15 amino acids. The CDR3 region is CASSLRGGGPYEQYF. Here the CDR3 DNA reads TGCGCCAGCAGCCTTCGCGGGGGGGGTCCCTACGAGCAGTACTTC.

The CDR3 DNA sequence: TGTGCCAGCAGCTTACGCCCGCAGGGGGGAAACACCATATATTTT. It specifies CASSLRPQGGNTIYF. The chain carries TRBV7-9 and TRBJ1-3, with a tentative D call TRBD1 (6 bases). Trimming stripped 2 bases from V and 4 bases from J, with 12 bases between. Germline V gives CDR1 SEHNR, CDR2 FQNEAQ (reference sequence). There are 15 residues in the CDR3.

The chain employs TRBV7-9 and TRBJ1-2, with D possibly TRBD1 on 6 matching bases. The V end was cut by 5 bases, the J end by 5 bases, with 15 bases between. The CDR3 covers 14 residues. The germline gives CDR1 SEHNR, CDR2 FQNEAQ (reference sequence). The CDR3: CASSQRTAFYGYTF. CDR3 nucleotide sequence: TGTGCCAGCAGCCAGCGGACAGCCTTTTATGGCTACACCTTC.

The chain employs TRBV6-6 and TRBJ2-1, with TRBD2 matching over 10 bases. From germline, CDR1 is MNHNY and CDR2 SVGAGI (reference sequence). V was clipped by 4 bases and J by 8 bases; unmatched bases: 8. The CDR3 extends over 15 amino acids. The CDR3: CASSSLAGGSHEQFF. The CDR3 DNA follows: TGTGCCAGCAGTTCCTTAGCGGGGGGCAGCCATGAGCAGTTCTTC.

The chain employs TRBV21-1 and TRBJ1-1; no check of the table's D call, TRBD1, against the DNA was made. TRBV21-1 is an annotated pseudogene. The CDR3 has 12 amino acids. The CDR3 nucleotides are TGTGCCACCGTGACAGGGGACGGTGAAGCTTTCTTT. Translating gives CATVTGDGEAFF.

This rearrangement joins TRBV14 to TRBJ1-3; D gene unclear. Looked up from germline, CDR1 is SGHDN and CDR2 is FVKESK. The CDR3 is 16 amino acids. V shed 5 bases and J shed 0 bases, with 14 bases lying between them. CDR3 in amino acids: CASSSLRRSSGNTIYF. For the CDR3, the DNA is TGTGCCAGCAGCTCCCTCCGGAGGAGCTCTGGAAACACCATATATTTT.

CDR3 region: CATSDSGGGRSYEQYF. The CDR3 region has the DNA TGTGCCACCAGTGACTCAGGGGGCGGACGCTCCTACGAGCAGTACTTC. This chain links TRBV24-1 with TRBJ2-7, with 8 bases that match TRBD1. V lost 4 bases, J lost 0 bases, and 7 bases stayed unmatched. Germline V gives CDR1 KGHDR, CDR2 SFDVKD. The CDR3 has 16 amino acids.

The chain is built from TRBV12-5 and TRBJ2-3; the match to TRBD2 covers 11 bases. Losses at the gene ends were 4 bases for V and 6 bases for J; bases not matched to a gene: 3. This CDR3 comprises 14 residues. Germline CDR1 LGHNT, CDR2 FRNRAP. CDR3 protein: CASGSSGGFDTQYF. The CDR3 region has the DNA TGTGCTAGTGGTTCTAGCGGGGGGTTTGATACGCAGTATTTT.